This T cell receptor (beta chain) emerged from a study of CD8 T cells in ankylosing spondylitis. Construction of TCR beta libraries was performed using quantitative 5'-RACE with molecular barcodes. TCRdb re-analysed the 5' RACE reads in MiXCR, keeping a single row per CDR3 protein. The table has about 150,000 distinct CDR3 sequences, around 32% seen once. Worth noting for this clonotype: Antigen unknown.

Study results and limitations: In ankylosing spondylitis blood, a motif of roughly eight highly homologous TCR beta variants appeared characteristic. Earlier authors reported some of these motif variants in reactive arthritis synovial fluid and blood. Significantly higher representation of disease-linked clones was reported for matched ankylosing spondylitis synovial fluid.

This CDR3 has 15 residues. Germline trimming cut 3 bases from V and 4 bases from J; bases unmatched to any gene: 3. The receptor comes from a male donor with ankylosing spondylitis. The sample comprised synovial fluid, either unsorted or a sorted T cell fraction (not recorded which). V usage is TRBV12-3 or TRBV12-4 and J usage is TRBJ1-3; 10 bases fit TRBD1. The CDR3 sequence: CASSFGTGDGNTIYF. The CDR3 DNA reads TGTGCCAGCAGTTTCGGGACAGGGGACGGAAACACCATATATTTT.